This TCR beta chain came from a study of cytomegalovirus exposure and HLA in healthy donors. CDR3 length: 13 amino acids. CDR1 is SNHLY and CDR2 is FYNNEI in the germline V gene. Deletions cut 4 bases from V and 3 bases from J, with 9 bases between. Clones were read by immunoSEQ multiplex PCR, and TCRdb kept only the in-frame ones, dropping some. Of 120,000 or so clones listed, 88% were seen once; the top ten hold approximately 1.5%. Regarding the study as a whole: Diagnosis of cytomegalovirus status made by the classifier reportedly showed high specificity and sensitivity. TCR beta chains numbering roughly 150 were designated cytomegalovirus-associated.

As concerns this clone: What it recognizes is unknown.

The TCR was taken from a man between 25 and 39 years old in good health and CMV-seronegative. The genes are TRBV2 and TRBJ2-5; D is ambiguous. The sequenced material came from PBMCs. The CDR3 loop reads CASSAPREETQYF. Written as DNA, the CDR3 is TGTGCCAGCAGTGCCCCACGGGAAGAGACCCAGTACTTC.